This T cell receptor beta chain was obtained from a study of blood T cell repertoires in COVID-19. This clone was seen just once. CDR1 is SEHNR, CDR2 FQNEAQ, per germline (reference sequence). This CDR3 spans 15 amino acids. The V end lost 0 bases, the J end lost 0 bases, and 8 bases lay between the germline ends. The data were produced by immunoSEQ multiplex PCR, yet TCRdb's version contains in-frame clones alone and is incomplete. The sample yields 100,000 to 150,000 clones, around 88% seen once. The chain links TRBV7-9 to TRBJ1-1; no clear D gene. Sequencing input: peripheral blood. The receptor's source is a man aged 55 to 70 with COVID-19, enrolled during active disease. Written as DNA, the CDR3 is TGTGCCAGCAGCTTAGCGCAGGTAATGAACACTGAAGCTTTCTTT. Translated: CASSLAQVMNTEAFF.